The 16 T cell receptor beta chains in this list originate from one sample, sequenced in a study of blood T cell repertoires in COVID-19. The data were produced by immunoSEQ multiplex PCR, yet TCRdb's version contains in-frame clones alone and is incomplete. The data show around 280,000 clones, approximately 86% seen once. The source material was peripheral blood. These receptors were taken from an older man with acute or convalescent COVID-19.

This rearrangement joins TRBV4-3 to TRBJ2-1; 13 nucleotides align to TRBD2. Germline V CDR1 and CDR2: LGHNA, YSLEER. CDR3 length equals 18 residues. Trimming at V came to 4 bases and at J to 4 bases, leaving 10 bases not matched to a gene. CDR3 nucleotide sequence: TGCGCCAGCAGCCGGACCGGGACTAGCGGGACCTTTTACAATGAGCAGTTCTTC. Amino acid sequence: CASSRTGTSGTFYNEQFF.

CDR3 coding DNA: TGTGCCAGCAGCCCAGCCCCTAGTCCCTACAATGAGCAGTTCTTC. Residues: CASSPAPSPYNEQFF. The chain uses TRBV7-2 and TRBJ2-1, with D hard to call. This CDR3 comprises 15 residues. Trimming removed 5 bases at V and 2 bases at J, with 13 bases between. Germline lookup yields CDR1 SGHTA and CDR2 FQGNSA.

The chain combines TRBV5-4 with TRBJ2-3, with 8 bases identical to TRBD2. CDR1 and CDR2 (germline): SGHNT, YYREEE (reference sequence). V shed 5 bases, J shed 2 bases, and the junction held 7 bases outside the gene matches. This CDR3 spans 15 amino acids. The chain's CDR3 is CASSLYSGNTDTQYF. The CDR3 DNA sequence: TGTGCCAGCAGTTTGTATAGCGGGAACACAGATACGCAGTATTTT.

This sequence joins TRBV7-9 and TRBJ2-5; 12 bases line up with TRBD1. CDR3 size: 16 residues. Germline V lookup: CDR1 SEHNR, CDR2 FQNEAQ (reference sequence). The V segment lost 1 base and the J segment 5 bases; nucleotides outside the gene matches: 5. The CDR3 protein is CASSLGGTGGLETQYF. The CDR3 DNA follows: TGTGCCAGCAGCTTAGGAGGGACAGGGGGCTTGGAGACCCAGTACTTC.

This clone has just one count. The chain employs TRBV5-8 and TRBJ2-5, with 12 bases that match TRBD2. Germline CDR1 SGHTS, CDR2 YDEGEE. This CDR3 region has 17 residues. V gave up 0 bases and J gave up 5 bases; unmatched junction bases: 8. CDR3 nucleotide sequence: TGTGCCAGCAGCTTGGTCATGACTAGCGGGGGAGCGGAGACCCAGTACTTC. Translation gives CASSLVMTSGGAETQYF.

This clone appeared a single time. The rearrangement uses TRBV19 and TRBJ1-2; TRBD1 aligns across 7 bases. The CDR3 is 13 amino acids. Germline lookup yields CDR1 LNHDA and CDR2 SQIVND (reference sequence). J lost 7 bases, V lost 5 bases, and 7 bases had no gene match. DNA of the CDR3: TGTGCCAGTAGTGTTGGACAGGCTTCTGGCTACACCTTC. Residues: CASSVGQASGYTF.

The chain is built from TRBV7-2 and TRBJ2-2; D remains ambiguous. The CDR3 loop spans 14 amino acids. V gave up 5 bases and J gave up 1 base, with 8 bases separating them. Germline loops: CDR1 SGHTA, CDR2 FQGNSA. The CDR3 here is CASSLQVNTGELFF. CDR3 bases: TGTGCCAGCAGCCTCCAGGTGAACACCGGGGAGCTGTTTTTT.

The CDR3 sequence: CASSLGLTGEREKLFF. CDR3 coding DNA: TGCGCCAGCAGCTTGGGGCTGACAGGGGAGCGTGAAAAACTGTTTTTT. The chain combines TRBV5-1 with TRBJ1-4; TRBD1 agrees at 8 bases. CDR3 size: 16 residues. Trimming cost V 0 bases and J 7 bases; bases outside gene matches: 8. Germline values: CDR1 SGHRS, CDR2 YFSETQ.

Concerning this clone itself: A read error may produce the germline difference seen at one junction end. The J gene is TRBJ2-4, the V gene TRBV6-5; D perhaps matches TRBD1 (5 bases). This CDR3 has 11 residues. Germline V CDR1 and CDR2: MNHEY, SVGAGI. The CDR3 region has the DNA TGTGCCAGCAGGACCGACAGAAACGGTGACTTC. Translation: CASRTDRNGDF.

V usage is TRBV2 and J usage is TRBJ1-6; D unresolved. Trimming shortened V by 2 bases and J by 9 bases, and 8 bases separated the two germline ends. Germline V lookup: CDR1 SNHLY, CDR2 FYNNEI. CDR3 length: 13 amino acids. Here the CDR3 reads CASSEQEGSPLHF. The CDR3 DNA follows: TGTGCCAGCAGTGAACAGGAGGGTTCACCCCTCCACTTT. Based on the CDR3 plus reference TRBV2 and TRBJ1-6, the full variable domain is EPEVTQTPSHQVTQMGQEVILRCVPISNHLYFYWYRQILGQKVEFLVSFYNNEISEKSEIFDDQFSVERPDGSNFTLKIRSTKLEDSAMYFCASSEQEGSPLHFGNGTRLTVT.

The gene calls are TRBV23-1 and TRBJ2-7, with 8 bases fitting TRBD2. TRBV23-1 is filed as an ORF, its function uncertain. The CDR3 has 16 amino acids. Trimming took 6 bases from V and 0 from J; bases not matched to a gene: 10. In DNA form, the CDR3 reads TGCGCCAGCAGGGAAACACTAGCGGACAGCTCCTACGAGCAGTACTTC. This sequence encodes CASRETLADSSYEQYF.

This clone showed up just once. The chain carries TRBV11-2 and TRBJ2-7, with D maybe TRBD2 (5 bases). CDR1 is SGHAT, CDR2 FQNNGV, per germline. The V and J ends lost 5 bases and 4 bases respectively, with 18 bases between them. There are 15 residues in the CDR3. CDR3 nucleotides: TGTGCCAGCAGCCCAATCTTTGGGTCGGGGTACGAGCAGTACTTC. The encoded protein is CASSPIFGSGYEQYF.

The chain uses TRBV19 and TRBJ1-5, with D possibly being TRBD1 (6 bases). Trimming removed 5 bases from V and 3 bases from J, with 14 bases in between. Germline V CDR1 and CDR2: LNHDA, SQIVND (reference sequence). This CDR3 has 15 amino acids. Written as DNA, the CDR3 is TGTGCCAGTAGTGGCGGACAGTGGGACAATCAGCCCCAGCATTTT. This codes for CASSGGQWDNQPQHF.

This sequence joins TRBV30 and TRBJ2-1; the D is unclear. CDR1 is GTSNPN, CDR2 SVGIG, per germline (reference sequence). V was cut by 1 base and J by 6 bases, with 4 bases left in between. The CDR3 has 11 amino acids. CDR3 DNA: TGTGCCTGGAGTGCTCTCAATGAGCAGTTCTTC. This gives the protein CAWSALNEQFF. Looking up the rest from reference TRBV30 and TRBJ2-1 gives the full variable domain: SQTIHQWPATLVQPVGSPLSLECTVEGTSNPNLYWYRQAAGRGLQLLFYSVGIGQISSEVPQNLSASRPQDRQFILSSKKLLLSDSGFYLCAWSALNEQFFGPGTRLTVL.

This clone was detected once. The V call is TRBV12-3 or TRBV12-4, the J call TRBJ1-3; TRBD1 aligns across 7 bases. This CDR3 spans 13 amino acids. The V segment lost 6 bases and the J segment 4 bases; nucleotides outside the gene matches: 3. The CDR3 region has the DNA TGTGCCAGCAGCCGACAGGGAGGAAACACCATATATTTT. Its translation: CASSRQGGNTIYF.

The CDR3 DNA follows: TGTGCCAGCACCCTAGCGGGCACCAACTACGAGCAGTACTTC. Amino acid sequence: CASTLAGTNYEQYF. The rearrangement uses TRBV3-1 (or the pseudogene TRBV3-2) and TRBJ2-7; 8 bases map to TRBD2. CDR1 is LGHDT and CDR2 is YNNKEL in the germline V gene (reference sequence). The ends lost 7 bases at V and 3 bases at J; junction bases unmatched: 8. The CDR3 is 14 amino acids.